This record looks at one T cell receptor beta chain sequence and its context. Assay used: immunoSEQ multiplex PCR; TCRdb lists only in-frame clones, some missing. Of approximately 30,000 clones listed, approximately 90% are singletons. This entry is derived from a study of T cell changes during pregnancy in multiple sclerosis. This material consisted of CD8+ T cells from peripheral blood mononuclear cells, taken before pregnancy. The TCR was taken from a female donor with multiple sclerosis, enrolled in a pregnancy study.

The CDR3, as DNA: TGTGCCAGCAGTTTGGAGCCACCTGGACTCGGGTTCGCAGATACGCAGTATTTT. This encodes CASSLEPPGLGFADTQYF. V gene TRBV27 combines with J gene TRBJ2-3, with D perhaps TRBD2 (5 bases). V was pared by 3 bases and J by 4 bases, with 23 bases between. Germline CDR1 and CDR2: MNHEY and SMNVEV (reference sequence). The CDR3 totals 18 residues.